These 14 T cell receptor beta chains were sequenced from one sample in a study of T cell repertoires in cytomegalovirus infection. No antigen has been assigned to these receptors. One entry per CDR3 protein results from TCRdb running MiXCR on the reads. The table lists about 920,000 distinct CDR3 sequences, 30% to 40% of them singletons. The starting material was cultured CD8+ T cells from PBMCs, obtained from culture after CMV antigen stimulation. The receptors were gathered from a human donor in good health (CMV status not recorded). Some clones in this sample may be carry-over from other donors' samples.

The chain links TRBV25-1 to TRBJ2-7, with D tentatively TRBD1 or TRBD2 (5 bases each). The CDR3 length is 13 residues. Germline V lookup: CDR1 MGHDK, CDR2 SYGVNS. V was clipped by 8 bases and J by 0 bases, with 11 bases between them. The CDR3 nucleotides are TGTGCCAGCGAGGGGTTGGACTCCTACGAGCAGTACTTC. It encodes CASEGLDSYEQYF.

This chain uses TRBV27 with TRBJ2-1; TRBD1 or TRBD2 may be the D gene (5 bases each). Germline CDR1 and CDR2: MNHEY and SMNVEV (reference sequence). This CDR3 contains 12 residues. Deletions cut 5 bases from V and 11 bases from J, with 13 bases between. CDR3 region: CASSTPSGQQFF. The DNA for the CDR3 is TGTGCCAGCAGTACCCCCTCGGGACAGCAGTTCTTC.

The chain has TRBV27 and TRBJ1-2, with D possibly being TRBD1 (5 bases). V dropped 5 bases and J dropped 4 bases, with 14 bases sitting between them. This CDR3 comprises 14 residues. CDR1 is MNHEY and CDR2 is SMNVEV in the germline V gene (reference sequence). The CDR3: CASSPASGTYGYTF. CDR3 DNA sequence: TGTGCCAGCAGTCCGGCATCGGGGACCTATGGCTACACCTTC.

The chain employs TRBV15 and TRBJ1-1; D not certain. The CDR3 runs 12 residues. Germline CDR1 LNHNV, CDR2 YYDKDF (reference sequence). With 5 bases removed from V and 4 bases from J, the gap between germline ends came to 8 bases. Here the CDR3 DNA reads TGTGCCACCAGCGTTTGGGGCACTGAAGCTTTCTTT. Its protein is CATSVWGTEAFF.

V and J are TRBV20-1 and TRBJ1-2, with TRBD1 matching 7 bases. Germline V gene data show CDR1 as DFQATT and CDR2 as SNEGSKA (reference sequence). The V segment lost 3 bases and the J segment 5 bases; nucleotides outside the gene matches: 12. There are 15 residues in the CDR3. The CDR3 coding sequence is TGCAGTGCTAGGGAAGACAGGGCTTGGTGGTATGGCTACACCTTC. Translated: CSAREDRAWWYGYTF.

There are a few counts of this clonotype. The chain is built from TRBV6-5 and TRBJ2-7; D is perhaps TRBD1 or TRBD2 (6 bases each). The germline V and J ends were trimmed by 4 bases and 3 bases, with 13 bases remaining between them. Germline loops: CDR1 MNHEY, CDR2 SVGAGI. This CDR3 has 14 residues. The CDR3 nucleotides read TGTGCCAGCAGTTCCACCGGGGGCGGCTACGAGCAGTACGTC. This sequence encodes CASSSTGGGYEQYV.

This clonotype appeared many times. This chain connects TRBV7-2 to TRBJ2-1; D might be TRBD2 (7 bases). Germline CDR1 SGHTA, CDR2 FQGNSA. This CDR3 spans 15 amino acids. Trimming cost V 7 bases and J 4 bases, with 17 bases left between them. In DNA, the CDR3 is TGTGCCAGCACCTCATGGGGGGGGCTGTACAATGAGCAGTTCTTC. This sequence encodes CASTSWGGLYNEQFF.

CDR3 nucleotides: TGTGCCATCAGTGAGTGGGGGACAACTAATGAAAAACTGTTTTTT. This sequence encodes CAISEWGTTNEKLFF. The chain joins TRBV10-3 to TRBJ1-4; possible D gene TRBD1, 5 bases. The CDR3 sequence is 15 residues long. Germline V gives CDR1 ENHRY, CDR2 SYGVKD. The ends were cut back, 1 base at V and 0 bases at J, with 6 bases in the middle.

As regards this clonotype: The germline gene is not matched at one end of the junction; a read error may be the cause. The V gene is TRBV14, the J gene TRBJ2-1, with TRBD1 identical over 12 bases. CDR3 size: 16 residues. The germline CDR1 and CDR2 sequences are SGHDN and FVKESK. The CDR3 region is CVSSHPGQGAYNEQFF. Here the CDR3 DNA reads TGTGTCAGCAGTCACCCGGGACAGGGGGCGTACAATGAGCAGTTCTTC.

CDR3 DNA: TGTGCCAGCAGCTCCGGACTAGCGGGGGCCATCAACACCGGGGAGCTGTTTTTT. It is translated as CASSSGLAGAINTGELFF. V gene TRBV5-4 combines with J gene TRBJ2-2; 13 nucleotides agree with TRBD2. The germline gives CDR1 SGHNT, CDR2 YYREEE (reference sequence). The ends lost 3 bases at V and 2 bases at J; junction bases unmatched: 7. The CDR3 runs to 18 residues.

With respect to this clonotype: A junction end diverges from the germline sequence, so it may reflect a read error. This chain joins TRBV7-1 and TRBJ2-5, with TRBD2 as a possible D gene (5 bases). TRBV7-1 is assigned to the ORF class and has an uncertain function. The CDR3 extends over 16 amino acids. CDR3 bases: TGTGCCAGCAGTCCCGGAGGTCGAACCCTTCAAGGGACCCAGTACTTC. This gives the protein CASSPGGRTLQGTQYF.

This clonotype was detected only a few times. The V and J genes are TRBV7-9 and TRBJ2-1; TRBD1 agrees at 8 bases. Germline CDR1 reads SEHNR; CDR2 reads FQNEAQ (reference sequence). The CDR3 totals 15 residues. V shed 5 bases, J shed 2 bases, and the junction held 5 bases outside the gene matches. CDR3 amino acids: CASSAPGGPYNEQFF. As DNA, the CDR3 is TGTGCCAGCAGCGCCCCAGGGGGCCCCTACAATGAGCAGTTCTTC.

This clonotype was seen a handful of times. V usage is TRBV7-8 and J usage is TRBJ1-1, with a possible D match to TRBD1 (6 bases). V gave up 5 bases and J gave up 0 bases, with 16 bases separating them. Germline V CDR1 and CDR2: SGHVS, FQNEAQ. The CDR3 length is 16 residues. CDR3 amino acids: CASSANRDGLNTEAFF. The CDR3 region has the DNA TGTGCCAGCAGCGCCAACAGGGATGGCTTGAACACTGAAGCTTTCTTT.

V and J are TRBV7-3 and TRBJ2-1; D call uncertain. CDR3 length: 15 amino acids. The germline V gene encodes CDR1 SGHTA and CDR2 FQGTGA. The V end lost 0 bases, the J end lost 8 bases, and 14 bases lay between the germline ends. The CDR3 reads CASSLTGLVGDEQFF. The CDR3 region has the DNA TGTGCCAGCAGCTTAACGGGGTTAGTGGGCGATGAGCAGTTCTTC. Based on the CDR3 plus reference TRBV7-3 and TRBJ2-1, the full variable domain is GAGVSQTPSNKVTEKGKYVELRCDPISGHTALYWYRQSLGQGPEFLIYFQGTGAADDSGLPNDRFFAVRPEGSVSTLKIQRTERGDSAVYLCASSLTGLVGDEQFFGPGTRLTVL.